These 29 T cell receptor beta chains were all obtained from the same sample, sequenced in a study of blood T cell repertoires in COVID-19. Generated by immunoSEQ multiplex PCR, the TCRdb table keeps only in-frame clones and is missing some. Of some 460,000 clones detected, 87% appear once; the ten largest clones hold under 0.75%. The material sequenced was PBMCs or T cells enriched from blood (not recorded which). These receptors were taken from a woman younger than 35 who had recovered from COVID-19.

This chain joins TRBV18 and TRBJ1-5; 7 bases match TRBD1. Germline assignment: CDR1 KGHSH and CDR2 LQKENI. Trimming removed 6 bases from V and 0 bases from J; junction bases left unmatched: 11. The CDR3 sequence is 17 residues long. The CDR3 sequence is CASSSSTGQYSNQPQHF. CDR3 DNA sequence: TGTGCCAGCTCTTCGTCTACGGGACAGTATAGCAATCAGCCCCAGCATTTT.

The genes are TRBV7-9 and TRBJ1-2, with TRBD1 identical over 8 bases. This CDR3 contains 16 residues. The V and J ends lost 4 bases and 1 base, in that order; junction bases with no gene match: 8. CDR1 SEHNR and CDR2 FQNEAQ come from the germline V gene (reference sequence). CDR3: CASSSSDRDLNYGYTF. The CDR3 DNA follows: TGTGCCAGCAGCTCCTCGGACAGGGACCTTAACTATGGCTACACCTTC.

The CDR3: CASSLRGFSGGDEQYF. CDR3 coding DNA: TGTGCCAGCAGCTTAAGAGGGTTCTCCGGGGGGGACGAGCAGTACTTC. The genes are TRBV11-2 and TRBJ2-7; 8 bases agree with TRBD2. Per the germline V gene, CDR1 is SGHAT and CDR2 is FQNNGV. This CDR3 has 16 residues. With 2 bases clipped from V and 5 bases from J, the junction kept 11 bases outside the gene matches.

The V call is TRBV4-1, the J call TRBJ1-2; D remains unclear. Germline V gene data show CDR1 as MGHRA and CDR2 as YSYEKL. This CDR3 contains 13 residues. Trimming took off 0 bases at V and 3 bases at J, with 5 bases between the two ends. The CDR3 nucleotides read TGCGCCAGCAGCCAAGACCGGTACTATGGCTACACCTTC. Its translation: CASSQDRYYGYTF.

The CDR3 nucleotides are TGTGCCAGCAGCTCCCCCATGACAGGGGTCGGAGGGGAGCTGTTTTTT. It yields the protein CASSSPMTGVGGELFF. The chain has TRBV5-6 and TRBJ2-2; 8 nucleotides match TRBD1. The J segment lost 8 bases and the V segment lost 3 bases, leaving 12 bases of the junction unmatched. CDR3 length: 16 residues. The germline CDR1 and CDR2 sequences are SGHDT and YYEEEE.

This clone was seen once. The CDR3 DNA sequence: TGTGCCACCAGCAGAGAGTCAGGGACCGGGGAGCTGTTTTTT. Its protein is CATSRESGTGELFF. This rearrangement joins TRBV15 to TRBJ2-2; the D gene is possibly TRBD1 (5 bases). This CDR3 spans 14 amino acids. Germline CDR1 and CDR2: LNHNV and YYDKDF (reference sequence). V was pared by 0 bases and J by 5 bases, with 7 bases between.

The gene calls are TRBV15 and TRBJ2-3; D perhaps matches TRBD1 (5 bases). This CDR3 spans 14 amino acids. Germline V gives CDR1 LNHNV, CDR2 YYDKDF (reference sequence). V gave up 0 bases and J gave up 1 base, with 5 bases separating them. The CDR3 loop reads CATSREQGTDTQYF. The CDR3 region has the DNA TGTGCCACCAGCAGAGAACAGGGCACAGATACGCAGTATTTT.

The rearrangement uses TRBV4-1 and TRBJ1-1; D not resolved. The germline V and J ends were trimmed by 4 bases and 0 bases, with 9 bases remaining between them. This CDR3 contains 14 residues. Germline assignment: CDR1 MGHRA and CDR2 YSYEKL. The CDR3 protein is CASSRNLMNTEAFF. The DNA for the CDR3 is TGCGCCAGCAGCCGTAATCTAATGAACACTGAAGCTTTCTTT.

The V and J genes are TRBV4-1 and TRBJ1-2; D is perhaps TRBD1 (5 bases). CDR3 size: 16 residues. The V gene's germline CDR1 is MGHRA and CDR2 YSYEKL. Deletions cut 2 bases from V and 4 bases from J, with 17 bases between. CDR3 in DNA: TGCGCCAGCAGCCAACCTATACGGACGGGGGGCTATGGCTACACCTTC. Protein product: CASSQPIRTGGYGYTF.

This clone came up once. The chain joins TRBV20-1 to TRBJ1-1, with 10 bases that match TRBD1. Germline V gene sequence: CDR1 DFQATT, CDR2 SNEGSKA (reference sequence). The CDR3 loop spans 10 amino acids. CDR3 protein: CIGQGAEAFF. The CDR3 DNA reads as TGCATAGGACAGGGGGCTGAAGCTTTCTTT.

The genes are TRBV2 and TRBJ2-5; 12 nucleotides align to TRBD2. The CDR3 is made up of 19 amino acids. Germline V gene sequence: CDR1 SNHLY, CDR2 FYNNEI. With 6 bases clipped from V and 4 bases from J, the junction kept 18 bases outside the gene matches. The CDR3 sequence is CASSRRPLAGGPLLETQYF. For the CDR3, the DNA is TGTGCCAGCAGCCGTCGCCCTCTAGCGGGGGGGCCGCTTTTAGAGACCCAGTACTTC.

The V and J genes are TRBV29-1 and TRBJ2-7; perhaps TRBD2 as D (6 bases). CDR1 and CDR2 (germline): SQVTM, ANQGSEA. Deletions cut 7 bases from V and 5 bases from J, with 21 bases between. This CDR3 contains 14 residues. Here the CDR3 reads CSATRGARGDEQYF. CDR3 bases: TGCAGCGCCACGCGGGGCGCCCGAGGAGACGAGCAGTACTTC.

The gene calls are TRBV9 and TRBJ2-2; 8 nucleotides agree with TRBD2. The length of the CDR3 is 16 residues. Unmatched junction bases numbered 7, after V lost 1 base and J lost 5 bases. Germline-derived CDR1 and CDR2 are SGDLS and YYNGEE. This CDR3 is CASSVSPAGETGELFF. The CDR3 nucleotides are TGTGCCAGCAGCGTATCTCCAGCGGGGGAGACCGGGGAGCTGTTTTTT.

The chain links TRBV19 to TRBJ1-2; D is uncertain. CDR3 size: 14 residues. Germline V gene lookup returns CDR1 LNHDA and CDR2 SQIVND (reference sequence). V lost 7 bases to trimming and J lost 6 bases, with 18 bases between them. The CDR3 spells CASTSREEGNGYTF. The CDR3 region has the DNA TGTGCCAGTACCTCGAGGGAGGAGGGCAATGGCTACACCTTC.

This chain joins TRBV7-6 and TRBJ1-1; D is possibly TRBD1 (6 bases). This CDR3 is built from 15 residues. Germline V gene sequence: CDR1 SGHVS, CDR2 FNYEAQ. Trimming left V 4 bases short and J 1 base short, with 13 bases between. The CDR3 sequence: CASSSTGRGNTEAFF. The CDR3, as DNA: TGTGCCAGCAGCTCCACAGGGAGGGGGAACACTGAAGCTTTCTTT. The whole variable domain, filled in from reference TRBV7-6 and TRBJ1-1, reads GAGVSQSPRYKVTKRGQDVALRCDPISGHVSLYWYRQALGQGPEFLTYFNYEAQQDKSGLPNDRFSAERPEGSISTLTIQRTEQRDSAMYRCASSSTGRGNTEAFFGQGTRLTVV.

CDR3 sequence reads: CAISPNSYGYTF. The DNA for the CDR3 is TGTGCCATCAGCCCCAATAGCTATGGCTACACCTTC. This chain joins TRBV10-3 and TRBJ1-2; D is unresolved. CDR3 size: 12 residues. Germline loops: CDR1 ENHRY, CDR2 SYGVKD. V was cut by 6 bases and J by 4 bases, with 9 bases left in between.

The V gene is TRBV6-5, the J gene TRBJ1-4, with unresolved D. CDR3 length: 15 residues. Germline loops: CDR1 MNHEY, CDR2 SVGAGI. Trimming pared 2 bases from V and 3 bases from J, leaving 10 bases between. CDR3 region: CASSYREAPNEKLFF. CDR3 DNA sequence: TGTGCCAGCAGTTACCGCGAGGCCCCTAATGAAAAACTGTTTTTT.

The genes are TRBV12-5 and TRBJ2-3; D is undetermined. The germline V gene has CDR1 LGHNT and CDR2 FRNRAP. Trimming took off 7 bases at V and 1 base at J, with 15 bases between the two ends. The CDR3 extends over 15 amino acids. The CDR3 loop is CASDAVADRTDTQYF. DNA of the CDR3: TGTGCTAGTGACGCCGTAGCAGACCGCACAGATACGCAGTATTTT.

J is TRBJ2-1 and V is TRBV3-1 (or the pseudogene TRBV3-2); 8 bases line up with TRBD2. Germline values: CDR1 LGHDT, CDR2 YNNKEL (reference sequence). CDR3 length equals 19 residues. V was pared by 0 bases and J by 5 bases, with 15 bases of the junction left unmatched. CDR3 loop: CASSQDGGVWRGADNEQFF. In DNA, the CDR3 is TGTGCCAGCAGCCAAGATGGAGGGGTCTGGCGGGGGGCCGACAATGAGCAGTTCTTC.

The chain is built from TRBV5-8 and TRBJ1-1; D is perhaps TRBD1 (5 bases). V was trimmed by 1 base and J by 6 bases, leaving 25 bases between them. From germline, CDR1 is SGHTS and CDR2 YDEGEE. The CDR3 length is 18 residues. This chain's CDR3 is CASSLIRNSWQGSPEAFF. CDR3 coding DNA: TGTGCCAGCAGCTTGATTCGCAACTCCTGGCAGGGATCACCTGAAGCTTTCTTT.

This CDR3 reads CASSLTREQPQHF. As DNA, the CDR3 is TGTGCCAGCAGTCTGACTCGGGAACAGCCCCAGCATTTT. The J gene is TRBJ1-5, the V gene TRBV12-3 or TRBV12-4, with no clear D. There are 13 residues in the CDR3. The V end lost 5 bases, the J end lost 7 bases, and 12 bases lay between the germline ends.

The chain employs TRBV5-4 and TRBJ1-2; possibly TRBD1 for D (6 bases). The V gene's germline CDR1 is SGHNT and CDR2 YYREEE (reference sequence). V lost 4 bases, J lost 2 bases, and 15 bases lay in between. This CDR3 comprises 15 residues. The CDR3, as DNA: TGTGCCAGCAGCCCGGGACAACATCAAAACTATGGCTACACCTTC. Protein: CASSPGQHQNYGYTF.

This chain joins TRBV7-9 and TRBJ2-5, with D perhaps matching TRBD2 (5 bases). Germline V gives CDR1 SEHNR, CDR2 FQNEAQ (reference sequence). CDR3 length equals 14 residues. With 7 bases removed from V and 2 bases from J, the gap between germline ends came to 14 bases. CDR3 DNA sequence: TGTGCCAGCAAAGCCACTAGTGAACAAGAGACCCAGTACTTC. Protein: CASKATSEQETQYF.

In DNA form, the CDR3 reads TGTGCCAGCAGTCGGACTGACGAGCAGTACTTC. Its protein is CASSRTDEQYF. This rearrangement joins TRBV6-5 to TRBJ2-7; possibly TRBD2 for D (5 bases). Germline-derived CDR1 and CDR2 are MNHEY and SVGAGI. This CDR3 is 11 amino acids long. With 5 bases removed from V and 5 bases from J, the gap between germline ends came to 7 bases.

This chain uses TRBV7-9 with TRBJ1-1, with 7 bases fitting TRBD1. The V gene's germline CDR1 is SEHNR and CDR2 FQNEAQ (reference sequence). The trim removed 5 bases at V and 5 bases at J, leaving 8 bases unmatched. The CDR3 runs 14 residues. CDR3 sequence (DNA): TGTGCCAGCAGCCCCCAAGCAGGGGGGACTGAAGCTTTCTTT. Translating gives CASSPQAGGTEAFF.

J is TRBJ1-5 and V is TRBV28; D gene unclear. Germline CDR1 is MDHEN and CDR2 is SYDVKM. The V and J ends lost 6 bases and 0 bases respectively, with 15 bases between them. The CDR3 has 16 amino acids. The CDR3 coding sequence is TGTGCCAGCAGGAGCATGGGGAGAGGTAGCAATCAGCCCCAGCATTTT. Its translation: CASRSMGRGSNQPQHF.

The chain employs TRBV9 and TRBJ1-3; 7 bases line up with TRBD1. The CDR3 consists of 15 residues. V was clipped by 0 bases and J by 8 bases; unmatched bases: 8. Looked up from germline, CDR1 is SGDLS and CDR2 is YYNGEE. The CDR3 bases are TGTGCCAGCAGCGTAGGCACAGGGGACGGATACACCATATATTTT. Its translation: CASSVGTGDGYTIYF.

J is TRBJ2-2 and V is TRBV5-1, with D unresolved. Deletions cut 4 bases from V and 1 base from J, with 11 bases between. The CDR3 contains 15 residues. Germline CDR1 reads SGHRS; CDR2 reads YFSETQ. The CDR3 sequence is CASSLYTENTGELFF. CDR3 bases: TGCGCCAGCAGCCTATATACAGAGAACACCGGGGAGCTGTTTTTT. Full variable domain (missing parts from reference TRBV5-1 and TRBJ2-2): KAGVTQTPRYLIKTRGQQVTLSCSPISGHRSVSWYQQTPGQGLQFLFEYFSETQRNKGNFPGRFSGRQFSNSRSEMNVSTLELGDSALYLCASSLYTENTGELFFGEGSRLTVL.

The chain carries TRBV3-1 (or the pseudogene TRBV3-2) and TRBJ1-4; possible D gene TRBD1, 5 bases. CDR1 and CDR2 (germline): LGHDT, YNNKEL (reference sequence). V lost 3 bases, J lost 4 bases, and 12 bases lay in between. This CDR3 has 15 amino acids. CDR3: CASSHRGGDNEKLFF. Written as DNA, the CDR3 is TGTGCCAGCAGCCATCGGGGGGGGGATAATGAAAAACTGTTTTTT.